These 25 T cell receptor beta chains came from one sample sequenced in a study of CD8+ T cells in alopecia areata. Documented treatment: oral pan-JAK inhibitor, 5-10 mg twice daily. Sequencing templates came from extracted RNA that was reverse transcribed into cDNA. Measured with immunoSEQ multiplex PCR; TCRdb has only the in-frame clones, and not every one. The table records tens of thousands of clones, 70% to 80% of them present only once. The specimen comprised CD8+ T cells sorted from blood, sampled around week 44, from a patient treated with tofacitinib. These receptors were collected from a human donor with alopecia areata.

This chain uses TRBV6-5 with TRBJ2-1; D gene unclear. Trimming removed 1 base at V and 10 bases at J, with 11 bases between. In germline, CDR1 is MNHEY, CDR2 SVGAGI. There are 13 residues in the CDR3. CDR3 sequence (DNA): TGTGCCAGCAGTTACTTTAGGGCCGAGGAGCAGTTCTTC. This encodes CASSYFRAEEQFF.

The chain has TRBV5-1 and TRBJ2-1; a weak D match, TRBD1 (5 bases). The CDR3 runs to 14 residues. Per germline, CDR1 SGHRS and CDR2 YFSETQ. V lost 0 bases and J 8 bases, leaving 12 bases between the germline ends. The CDR3 loop reads CASSLGRALDEQFF. DNA of the CDR3: TGCGCCAGCAGCTTGGGCAGGGCCCTCGATGAGCAGTTCTTC.

The chain links TRBV6-5 to TRBJ1-1, with D possibly being TRBD1 (6 bases). Trimming stripped 7 bases from V and 1 base from J, with 13 bases between. Germline V gene lookup returns CDR1 MNHEY and CDR2 SVGAGI. CDR3 size: 14 residues. The CDR3 loop reads CASMFGGWNTEAFF. DNA for the CDR3: TGTGCCAGCATGTTCGGGGGCTGGAACACTGAAGCTTTCTTT.

The J gene is TRBJ2-7, the V gene TRBV5-6; D possibly matches TRBD1 or TRBD2 (5 bases each). Looked up from germline, CDR1 is SGHDT and CDR2 is YYEEEE. The CDR3 length is 13 residues. V was shortened by 4 bases and J by 6 bases, with 14 bases between the two germline ends. In DNA, the CDR3 is TGTGCCAGCAGCCCCCGGGACGACCTCGAGCAGTACTTC. Translation: CASSPRDDLEQYF.

The genes are TRBV10-3 and TRBJ1-2; TRBD1 agrees at 7 bases. The CDR3 loop spans 12 amino acids. The germline gives CDR1 ENHRY, CDR2 SYGVKD. J was trimmed by 8 bases and V by 9 bases; bases with no gene match: 9. The CDR3 region is CAIPGTDGGYTF. CDR3 in DNA: TGTGCCATTCCTGGGACAGACGGGGGCTACACCTTC.

This clone showed up just once. An end of the junction differs from the germline gene, which may be a read error. The J gene is TRBJ2-1, the V gene TRBV7-2; 9 nucleotides line up with TRBD1. The CDR3 contains 16 residues. Germline V gene lookup returns CDR1 SGHTA and CDR2 FQGNSA. In nucleotides, the CDR3 is TGCGCCAGCAGCCAAGGGGGACAGGGAGTTTACAATGAGCAGTTCTTC. It translates to CASSQGGQGVYNEQFF.

The rearrangement links TRBV11-2 to TRBJ2-3; D is tentatively TRBD1 or TRBD2 (5 bases each). The CDR3 contains 11 residues. Trimming removed 5 bases at V and 10 bases at J, with 10 bases between. The germline gives CDR1 SGHAT, CDR2 FQNNGV. In DNA form, the CDR3 reads TGTGCCAGCAGCGAGGGGATTTCGCAGTATTTT. Translation: CASSEGISQYF. The full variable domain, in which reference TRBV11-2 and TRBJ2-3 provide the parts outside the CDR3, is EAGVAQSPRYKIIEKRQSVAFWCNPISGHATLYWYQQILGQGPKLLIQFQNNGVVDDSQLPKDRFSAERLKGVDSTLKIQPAKLEDSAVYLCASSEGISQYFGPGTRLTVL.

J is TRBJ1-5 and V is TRBV19; D unclear. CDR1 and CDR2 from the germline V gene are LNHDA and SQIVND (reference sequence). The CDR3 runs to 13 residues. With 5 bases removed from V and 6 bases from J, the gap between germline ends came to 11 bases. CDR3 nucleotides: TGTGCCAGTAGTCCAAGGGTTGGTCAGCCCCAGCATTTT. It encodes CASSPRVGQPQHF.

This clone was observed a single time. The chain links TRBV19 to TRBJ1-2; 7 nucleotides align to TRBD1. Germline V gene sequence: CDR1 LNHDA, CDR2 SQIVND (reference sequence). This CDR3 is 12 amino acids long. Trimming removed 5 bases from V and 10 bases from J; junction bases left unmatched: 7. CDR3 nucleotide sequence: TGTGCCAGTAGTCCCCAGGGGGTGGACTACACCTTC. Its translation is CASSPQGVDYTF.

The V call is TRBV7-2, the J call TRBJ2-4; D is unresolved. The J call may be faulty, since TRBJ2-7 better matches the DNA end. This CDR3 comprises 12 residues. Germline CDR1 SGHTA, CDR2 FQGNSA. DNA for the CDR3: TGTGCCAGCAGCTTAGGGGCCTACGAGCAGTACTTC. It codes for CASSLGAYEQYF.

The chain carries TRBV7-3 and TRBJ2-3; 11 bases line up with TRBD2. The length of the CDR3 is 15 residues. Looked up from germline, CDR1 is SGHTA and CDR2 is FQGTGA. V shed 4 bases, J shed 8 bases, and the junction held 8 bases outside the gene matches. DNA for the CDR3: TGTGCCAGCAGCTCAAAAACTAGCGGGGGAGGTACGCAGTATTTT. Protein product: CASSSKTSGGGTQYF.

J is TRBJ2-2 and V is TRBV9, with D unresolved. Germline V gene lookup returns CDR1 SGDLS and CDR2 YYNGEE. V was trimmed by 0 bases and J by 5 bases, leaving 5 bases between them. The CDR3 is 13 residues long. CDR3 sequence (DNA): TGTGCCAGCAGCGTAGAGTGGACCGGGGAGCTGTTTTTT. Its protein product is CASSVEWTGELFF.

The V call is TRBV6-5, the J call TRBJ2-2; 10 bases align to TRBD2. Germline V CDR1 and CDR2: MNHEY, SVGAGI. Unmatched junction bases numbered 4, after V lost 5 bases and J lost 4 bases. This CDR3 has 15 residues. The CDR3 sequence: CASSQSGGATGELFF. The CDR3 DNA reads as TGTGCCAGCAGTCAGAGCGGGGGGGCCACCGGGGAGCTGTTTTTT.

This rearrangement joins TRBV19 to TRBJ1-1; D unclear. Deletions cut 3 bases from V and 6 bases from J, with 17 bases between. Germline V gene lookup returns CDR1 LNHDA and CDR2 SQIVND (reference sequence). The CDR3 is made up of 15 amino acids. The CDR3 region is CASSISGGPGSEAFF. The CDR3 DNA reads TGTGCCAGTAGTATCTCGGGAGGGCCGGGATCTGAAGCTTTCTTT.

The V and J genes are TRBV25-1 and TRBJ1-4, with 7 positions matching TRBD1. The CDR3 contains 16 residues. With V trimmed by 1 base and J by 3 bases, 5 bases remained unmatched. Germline-derived CDR1 and CDR2 are MGHDK and SYGVNS. The CDR3, as DNA: TGTGCCAGCAGTGAATTACAGGGGATGTCTAATGAAAAACTGTTTTTT. This encodes CASSELQGMSNEKLFF.

This clone counts as medium-sized (0.01 to 0.1%). The chain is built from TRBV6-4 and TRBJ2-6; D gene unclear. Trimming left V 8 bases short and J 4 bases short, with 15 bases between. The CDR3 is 15 amino acids. From germline, CDR1 is MRHNA and CDR2 SNTAGT. DNA for the CDR3: TGTGCCAGCCGCGAGGAGCCGGCAGGGGCCAACGTCCTGACTTTC. It specifies CASREEPAGANVLTF.

As to this clone: Other DNA sequences in this sample translate to the same CDR3. CDR3 bases: TGCGCCAGCAGCTTGGACCGGGAGCAGTACTTC. Translated: CASSLDREQYF. The V gene is TRBV5-1, the J gene TRBJ2-7; D unresolved. The germline V gene encodes CDR1 SGHRS and CDR2 YFSETQ. V gave up 0 bases and J gave up 7 bases, with 5 bases separating them. This CDR3 has 11 residues. Using reference TRBV5-1 and TRBJ2-7 for the parts outside the CDR3, the full variable domain is KAGVTQTPRYLIKTRGQQVTLSCSPISGHRSVSWYQQTPGQGLQFLFEYFSETQRNKGNFPGRFSGRQFSNSRSEMNVSTLELGDSALYLCASSLDREQYFGPGTRLTVT.

J is TRBJ2-7 and V is TRBV6-6; D might be TRBD1 (6 bases). Trimming left V 7 bases short and J 2 bases short, with 9 bases between. Germline values: CDR1 MNHNY, CDR2 SVGAGI (reference sequence). There are 12 residues in the CDR3. The CDR3 loop reads CASTGDTYEQYF. CDR3 DNA sequence: TGTGCCAGCACAGGGGACACCTACGAGCAGTACTTC.

A remark on this clone: Distinct nucleotide sequences in the sample also encode this CDR3. CDR3 sequence reads: CATSSGYEQYF. CDR3 sequence (DNA): TGTGCCACCAGTTCAGGGTACGAGCAGTACTTC. This sequence joins TRBV15 and TRBJ2-7, with D possibly TRBD1 on 5 matching bases. The germline CDR1 and CDR2 sequences are LNHNV and YYDKDF (reference sequence). The germline V and J ends were trimmed by 6 bases and 4 bases, with 7 bases remaining between them. CDR3 length: 11 residues.

V usage is TRBV29-1 and J usage is TRBJ1-1, with no clear D. Germline V gives CDR1 SQVTM, CDR2 ANQGSEA. The V end lost 1 base, the J end lost 10 bases, and 13 bases lay between the germline ends. This CDR3 has 12 amino acids. CDR3 region: CSVEASANSAFF. The DNA of the CDR3 is TGCAGCGTTGAAGCCTCTGCCAATTCAGCTTTCTTT.

In its sample, this clone was seen a few times. The CDR3 DNA follows: TGTGCCAGCAGCACATCAGACAGTGCATTGGCGAGTGAGCAGTTCTTC. It yields the protein CASSTSDSALASEQFF. This rearrangement joins TRBV5-6 to TRBJ2-1; possibly TRBD1 for D (5 bases). Trimming stripped 4 bases from V and 9 bases from J, with 23 bases between. The germline gives CDR1 SGHDT, CDR2 YYEEEE. The CDR3 spans 16 residues. Drawing the rest from reference TRBV5-6 and TRBJ2-1, the complete variable domain is DAGVTQSPTHLIKTRGQQVTLRCSPKSGHDTVSWYQQALGQGPQFIFQYYEEEERQRGNFPDRFSGHQFPNYSSELNVNALLLGDSALYLCASSTSDSALASEQFFGPGTRLTVL.

A few counts support this clone. J is TRBJ2-1 and V is TRBV7-3; the match to TRBD2 covers 11 bases. The CDR3 has 19 amino acids. V lost 1 base, J lost 0 bases, and 8 bases stayed unmatched. Per germline, CDR1 SGHTA and CDR2 FQGTGA. CDR3 amino acids: CASSLRGLAANSSYNEQFF. In DNA, the CDR3 is TGTGCCAGCAGCTTAAGGGGACTAGCGGCAAACAGCTCCTACAATGAGCAGTTCTTC.

The chain combines TRBV27 with TRBJ1-5; unclear D gene. The CDR3 spans 15 residues. V lost 8 bases to trimming and J lost 0 bases, with 14 bases between them. Germline lookup yields CDR1 MNHEY and CDR2 SMNVEV (reference sequence). CDR3 sequence reads: CASSIGGFSNQPQHF. CDR3 sequence (DNA): TGTGCCAGCTCCATAGGAGGGTTTAGCAATCAGCCCCAGCATTTT.

CDR3 DNA sequence: TGCGCCAGCAGCTTGAGTCCAGGGGTCCCTGAAGCTTTCTTT. Translating gives CASSLSPGVPEAFF. The chain is built from TRBV5-1 and TRBJ1-1; D is possibly TRBD1 (6 bases). V lost 1 base to trimming and J lost 6 bases, with 13 bases between them. The germline gives CDR1 SGHRS, CDR2 YFSETQ. This CDR3 has 14 amino acids.

This clone was seen a few times. This chain connects TRBV4-3 to TRBJ2-1, with D perhaps TRBD2 (5 bases). Trimming cost V 4 bases and J 6 bases, with 7 bases left between them. Germline V gene sequence: CDR1 LGHNA, CDR2 YSLEER. The CDR3 has 12 residues. As DNA, the CDR3 is TGCGCCAGCAGCCTCGAGGGCAATGAGCAGTTCTTC. Its translation is CASSLEGNEQFF.